This TCR beta chain is from a study of T cells after yellow fever vaccination. Background on the study: Preparing low-cell-number fractions relied on SMART-Seq v4 Ultra Low Input. The study, taken as a whole, reports: Abundant bulk-derived clonotypes could contaminate FACS-sorted repertoires. Clonotypes found in both CD4 and CD8 compartments made up a small share. Among primary-vaccination clones, most reappeared after the booster, at around 97% for CD4 and approximately 90% for CD8.

TCRdb re-called the 5' RACE reads with MiXCR, one entry per CDR3 protein. The sample holds around 500,000 distinct CDR3 sequences, 21% seen once. The ends were cut back, 0 bases at V and 2 bases at J, with 12 bases in the middle. Germline V gene lookup returns CDR1 SGHRS and CDR2 YFSETQ. The CDR3 totals 16 residues. Of note for this clonotype: Its antigen is not identified.

Source: PBMCs, taken less than 25 days after the first yellow fever vaccination. The receptor was isolated from a man aged 18-30 years who received the YFV17D yellow fever vaccine. This chain joins TRBV5-1 and TRBJ2-1; D is perhaps TRBD1 or TRBD2 (6 bases each). For the CDR3, the DNA is TGCGCCAGCAGCTTGGCCATCGGGGGCGCCTACAATGAGCAGTTCTTC. Translating gives CASSLAIGGAYNEQFF.